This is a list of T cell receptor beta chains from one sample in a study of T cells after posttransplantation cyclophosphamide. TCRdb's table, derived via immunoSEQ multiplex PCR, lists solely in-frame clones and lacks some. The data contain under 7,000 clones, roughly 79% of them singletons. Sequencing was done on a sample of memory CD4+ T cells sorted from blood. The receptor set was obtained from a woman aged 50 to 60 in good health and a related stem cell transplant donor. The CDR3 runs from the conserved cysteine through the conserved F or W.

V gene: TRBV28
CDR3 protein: CASSLLGAGGRETQYF

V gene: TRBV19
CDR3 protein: CASSSGARQPQHF

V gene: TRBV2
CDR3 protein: CASRAKKNTGELFF

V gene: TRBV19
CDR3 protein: CASNPQPGLGGETQYF

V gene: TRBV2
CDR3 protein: CASSDMLGNYGYTF

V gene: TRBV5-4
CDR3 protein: CASRAAGSGRETQYF

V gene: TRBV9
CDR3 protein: CASSPTLAVYNEQFF

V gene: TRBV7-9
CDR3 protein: CASSLNYVDTQYF

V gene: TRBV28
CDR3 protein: CASFPLMRASTDTQYF

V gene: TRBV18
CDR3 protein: CASSDTVVYNEQFF

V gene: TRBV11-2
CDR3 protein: CASIRAAPTDTQYF

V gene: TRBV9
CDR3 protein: CASSVGTARTGELFF

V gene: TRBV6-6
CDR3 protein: CASSTGQGDTGELFF

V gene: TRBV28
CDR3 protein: CASSTSRQGLDTGELFF

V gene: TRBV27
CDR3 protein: CASSFWGEEKLFF

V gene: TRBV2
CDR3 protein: CASSDLGLALKGELFF

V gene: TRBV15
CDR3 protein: CATSLPGLAGAQTYYEQYF

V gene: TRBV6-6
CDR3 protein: CASSRSAWTSSNEQFF

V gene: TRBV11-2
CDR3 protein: CASSPLPGAPNTGELFF

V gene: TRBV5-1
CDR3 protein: CASSLAPGQGYGYTF

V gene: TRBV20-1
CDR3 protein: CSAVTDTEAFF

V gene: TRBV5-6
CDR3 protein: CASSLAVWPRDTEAFF

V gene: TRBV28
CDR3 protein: CASSFQGEAQPQHF

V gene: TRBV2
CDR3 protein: CASSEEGGGRFYGYTF

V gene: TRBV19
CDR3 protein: CASSGGQISNQPQHF

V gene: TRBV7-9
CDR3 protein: CASSLYEGGSTDTQYF